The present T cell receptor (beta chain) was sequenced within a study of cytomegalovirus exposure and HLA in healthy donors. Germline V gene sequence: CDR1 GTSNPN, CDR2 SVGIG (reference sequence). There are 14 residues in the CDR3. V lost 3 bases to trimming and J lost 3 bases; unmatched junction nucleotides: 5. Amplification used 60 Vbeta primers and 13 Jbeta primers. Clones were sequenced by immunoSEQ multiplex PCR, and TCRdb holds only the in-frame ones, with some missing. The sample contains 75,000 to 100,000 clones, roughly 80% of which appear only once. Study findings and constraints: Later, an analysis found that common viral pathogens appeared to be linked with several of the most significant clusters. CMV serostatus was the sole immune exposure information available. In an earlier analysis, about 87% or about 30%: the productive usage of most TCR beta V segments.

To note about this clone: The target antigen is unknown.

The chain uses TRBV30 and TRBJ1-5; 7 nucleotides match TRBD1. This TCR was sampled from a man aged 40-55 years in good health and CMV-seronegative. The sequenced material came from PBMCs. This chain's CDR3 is CAWSGDRNNQPQHF. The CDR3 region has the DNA TGTGCCTGGAGCGGGGACAGAAACAATCAGCCCCAGCATTTT.